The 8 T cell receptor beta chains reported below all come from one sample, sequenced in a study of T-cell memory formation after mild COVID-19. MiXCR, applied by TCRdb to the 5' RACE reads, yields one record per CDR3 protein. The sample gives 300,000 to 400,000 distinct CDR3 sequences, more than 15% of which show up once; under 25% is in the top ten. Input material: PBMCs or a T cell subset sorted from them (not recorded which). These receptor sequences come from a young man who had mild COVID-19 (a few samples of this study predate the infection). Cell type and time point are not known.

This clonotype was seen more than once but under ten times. CDR3: CASSPGGAGEAFF. For the CDR3, the DNA is TGTGCCAGCAGCCCCGGGGGGGCCGGGGAAGCTTTCTTT. The J gene is TRBJ1-1, the V gene TRBV6-6, with D tentatively TRBD1 (6 bases). Germline V lookup: CDR1 MNHNY, CDR2 SVGAGI (reference sequence). The CDR3 spans 13 residues. The germline V and J ends were trimmed by 6 bases and 8 bases, with 16 bases remaining between them.

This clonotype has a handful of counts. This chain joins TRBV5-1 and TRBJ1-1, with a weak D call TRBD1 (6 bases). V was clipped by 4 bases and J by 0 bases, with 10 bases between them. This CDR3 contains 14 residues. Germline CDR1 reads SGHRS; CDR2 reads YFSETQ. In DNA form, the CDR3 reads TGCGCCAGCAGCAGGACAGTCATGAACACTGAAGCTTTCTTT. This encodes CASSRTVMNTEAFF.

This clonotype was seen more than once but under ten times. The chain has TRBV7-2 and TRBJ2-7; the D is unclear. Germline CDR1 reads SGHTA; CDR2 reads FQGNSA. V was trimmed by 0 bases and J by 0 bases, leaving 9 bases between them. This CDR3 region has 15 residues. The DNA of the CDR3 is TGTGCCAGCAGCTTAGCGGCGGCTAGCTCCTACGAGCAGTACTTC. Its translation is CASSLAAASSYEQYF.

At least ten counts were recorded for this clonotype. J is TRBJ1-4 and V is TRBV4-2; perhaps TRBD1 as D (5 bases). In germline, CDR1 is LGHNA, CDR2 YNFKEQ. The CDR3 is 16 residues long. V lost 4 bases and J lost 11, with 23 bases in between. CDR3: CASSLLGGTQPLKLFF. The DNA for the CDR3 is TGTGCCAGCAGCCTACTGGGAGGGACGCAGCCCTTGAAACTGTTTTTT.

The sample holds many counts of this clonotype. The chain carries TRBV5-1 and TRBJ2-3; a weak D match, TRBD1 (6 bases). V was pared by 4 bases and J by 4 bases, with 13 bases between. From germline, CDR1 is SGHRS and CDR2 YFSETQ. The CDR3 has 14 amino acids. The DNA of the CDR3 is TGCGCCAGCAGCCCCCTCTCAGGGGCAGATACGCAGTATTTT. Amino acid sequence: CASSPLSGADTQYF.

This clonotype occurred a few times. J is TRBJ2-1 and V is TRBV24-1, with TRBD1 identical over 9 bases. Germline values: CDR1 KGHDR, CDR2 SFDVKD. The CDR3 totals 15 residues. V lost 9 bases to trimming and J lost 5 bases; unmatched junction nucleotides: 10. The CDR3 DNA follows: TGTGCCACCGGGGACAGGGCTGCCACCAACAATGAGCAGTTCTTC. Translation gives CATGDRAATNNEQFF.

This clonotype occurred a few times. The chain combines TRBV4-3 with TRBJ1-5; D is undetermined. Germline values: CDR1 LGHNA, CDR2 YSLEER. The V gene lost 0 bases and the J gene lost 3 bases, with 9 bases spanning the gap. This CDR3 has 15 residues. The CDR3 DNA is TGCGCCAGCAGCCAAGAATCCAGGAACAATCAGCCCCAGCATTTT. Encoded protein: CASSQESRNNQPQHF.

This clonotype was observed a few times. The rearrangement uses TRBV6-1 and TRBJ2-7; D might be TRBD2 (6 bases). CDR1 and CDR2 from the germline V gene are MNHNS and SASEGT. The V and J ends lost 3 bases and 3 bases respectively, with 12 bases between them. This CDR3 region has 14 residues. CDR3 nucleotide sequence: TGTGCCAGCAGTGAGCGGGGAGGCGGCTACGAGCAGTACTTC. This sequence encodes CASSERGGGYEQYF.